One and the same sample provided the 11 T cell receptor beta chains below, sequenced in a study of blood T cell repertoires in COVID-19 (TCRdb year 2020). The library came from the immunoSEQ multiplex PCR assay. What TCRdb holds here is the immuneACCESS table cut down to in-frame rearrangements. Part of the clones is not present; checked against another copy, under half of the missing clones reflect an unresolved V gene, and the others are unexplained. Present in this sample are almost 350,000 clones, roughly 90% of which were seen just once. The ten largest clones add up to over 3.5% of the sample. Sequencing was performed on peripheral blood. The source of these receptors is a woman in her sixties with COVID-19, enrolled during active disease.

V usage is TRBV7-9 and J usage is TRBJ1-2; no firm D call. The germline V gene has CDR1 SEHNR and CDR2 FQNEAQ (reference sequence). With 3 bases removed from V and 4 bases from J, the gap between germline ends came to 18 bases. The CDR3 is made up of 16 amino acids. CDR3 protein: CASSLAGAWGGYGYTF. The CDR3 coding sequence is TGTGCCAGCAGCTTGGCCGGCGCGTGGGGAGGCTATGGCTACACCTTC.

The chain recombines TRBV12-3 or TRBV12-4 with TRBJ2-2, with D possibly TRBD2 on 7 matching bases. Between the trimmed V and J ends, which lost 6 bases and 13 bases, there was a span of 18 bases. This CDR3 comprises 13 residues. CDR3 DNA sequence: TGTGCCAGCAGGGGAGGGGGTCCGAGAAGGCTGTTTTTT. Translation gives CASRGGGPRRLFF.

The chain uses TRBV3-1 (or the pseudogene TRBV3-2) and TRBJ1-5; D ambiguous. The CDR3 sequence is 14 residues long. V lost 1 base and J 0 bases, leaving 4 bases between the germline ends. CDR1 LGHDT and CDR2 YNNKEL come from the germline V gene (reference sequence). The CDR3 is CASSQGHSNQPQHF. In DNA, the CDR3 is TGTGCCAGCAGCCAAGGACATAGCAATCAGCCCCAGCATTTT.

The chain couples TRBV5-1 to TRBJ2-7, with D hard to call. The CDR3 sequence is 15 residues long. Trimming cost V 0 bases and J 2 bases, with 12 bases left between them. Looked up from germline, CDR1 is SGHRS and CDR2 is YFSETQ. The CDR3: CASSLDGGPTYEQYF. The CDR3 DNA reads as TGCGCCAGCAGCTTGGATGGCGGCCCTACCTACGAGCAGTACTTC.

This sequence joins TRBV6-5 and TRBJ2-1; D not resolved. Trimming took 1 base from V and 8 from J, leaving 9 bases between them. Germline values: CDR1 MNHEY, CDR2 SVGAGI. This CDR3 region has 13 residues. CDR3 in amino acids: CASSYLSSDEQFF. The CDR3 bases are TGTGCCAGCAGTTACTTATCTTCGGATGAGCAGTTCTTC.

V and J are TRBV19 and TRBJ1-6, with D perhaps TRBD1 (5 bases). Trimming removed 3 bases at V and 7 bases at J, with 10 bases between. The CDR3 has 14 residues. From germline, CDR1 is LNHDA and CDR2 SQIVND (reference sequence). Here the CDR3 DNA reads TGTGCCAGTAGTATCCAGGGAGGGAATTCACCCCTCCACTTT. It is translated as CASSIQGGNSPLHF.

The genes are TRBV19 and TRBJ2-1; 10 bases are shared with TRBD2. Trimming cost V 10 bases and J 2 bases; bases outside gene matches: 11. Per germline, CDR1 LNHDA and CDR2 SQIVND (reference sequence). The CDR3 has 16 amino acids. CDR3 nucleotide sequence: TGTGCCACCATAAGGGCTAGCGGGGGCACCTACAATGAGCAGTTCTTC. Translation gives CATIRASGGTYNEQFF.

This chain joins TRBV7-2 and TRBJ1-4; 9 nucleotides agree with TRBD1. Germline-derived CDR1 and CDR2 are SGHTA and FQGNSA. V trimming: 5 bases; J trimming: 5 bases; junction bases outside the gene matches: 3. This CDR3 is 14 amino acids long. CDR3 sequence: CASSGTGLNEKLFF. The CDR3 DNA is TGTGCCAGCAGCGGGACAGGGCTCAATGAAAAACTGTTTTTT.

The V gene is TRBV2, the J gene TRBJ1-2, with D possibly TRBD1 on 5 matching bases. Between the trimmed V and J ends, which lost 3 bases and 5 bases, there was a span of 16 bases. The germline gives CDR1 SNHLY, CDR2 FYNNEI. This CDR3 has 15 residues. CDR3 nucleotides: TGTGCCAGCAGTGAGCAGGGTATACCTGAATATGGCTACACCTTC. As protein: CASSEQGIPEYGYTF.

The genes are TRBV5-1 and TRBJ2-3; TRBD1 agrees at 7 bases. CDR3 length: 14 residues. V dropped 0 bases and J dropped 6; count of bases not matched to a gene: 4. CDR1 SGHRS and CDR2 YFSETQ come from the germline V gene. CDR3 DNA sequence: TGCGCCAGCAGCTTGGGGGACAGACTGGATACGCAGTATTTT. Its protein is CASSLGDRLDTQYF. Complete variable domain (other parts from reference TRBV5-1 and TRBJ2-3): KAGVTQTPRYLIKTRGQQVTLSCSPISGHRSVSWYQQTPGQGLQFLFEYFSETQRNKGNFPGRFSGRQFSNSRSEMNVSTLELGDSALYLCASSLGDRLDTQYFGPGTRLTVL.

The chain uses TRBV6-6 and TRBJ2-7; possibly TRBD1 for D (5 bases). This CDR3 spans 13 amino acids. Germline V gene data show CDR1 as MNHNY and CDR2 as SVGAGI (reference sequence). V lost 3 bases and J 0 bases, leaving 6 bases between the germline ends. The chain's CDR3 is CASSYDSSYEQYF. In DNA form, the CDR3 reads TGTGCCAGCAGTTATGACAGCTCCTACGAGCAGTACTTC.